This T cell receptor (beta chain) was captured in a study of OX40 agonist ivuxolimab in advanced cancers. Study at large: Mean age around 60 years, range about 20 to 79; 82.7% male. Antecedent anti-PD-1, anti-PD-L1 or anti-CTLA-4 therapy was permissible, with 30% to 50% having received some. Study-level findings and limits: Among the lowest peripheral clonal expansion occurred in 0.1-3.0 mg/kg partial responders.

The data were produced by immunoSEQ multiplex PCR, yet TCRdb's version contains in-frame clones alone and is incomplete. The repertoire holds approximately 62,000 clones, with approximately 91% as singletons. As to this clone: Its antigen is as yet unknown.

Sampling of blood occurred at baseline, cycle 4 day 1, and cycle 7 day 1. Germline assignment: CDR1 MNHNS and CDR2 SASEGT. The J segment lost 2 bases and the V segment lost 6 bases, leaving 10 bases of the junction unmatched. The CDR3 runs to 15 residues. J is TRBJ2-7 and V is TRBV6-1, with TRBD1 matching 7 bases. Material: CD4+ or CD8+ T cells sorted from blood, obtained in a trial of the OX40 agonist ivuxolimab. The source is an adult with an advanced solid tumor such as melanoma, head and neck, liver or kidney cancer. Here the CDR3 reads CASSRTDGQAYEQYF. The CDR3 DNA is TGTGCCAGCAGCCGAACCGACGGACAGGCCTACGAGCAGTACTTC.